This T cell receptor (beta chain) originates from a study of Ad26.COV2.S vaccination and SARS-CoV-2 variants. Study information: The donor participated in the COV1001 trial, in its Ad26.COV2.S arm.

General observations from the study: Assessments of TCR breadth and depth may have underestimated the total T cell responses. Substantial breadth was reportedly displayed by spike-specific CD8+ and CD4+ T cell responses after vaccination. For non-spike TCRs, breadth in vaccine recipients resembled that in placebo recipients.

Stated treatment: about 20 received Ad26.COV2.S at low or high dose, single or two shots; about 5 received placebo; per-sample allocation not given. Sampling was done on day 63 after the first vaccine or placebo injection. Sequencing was performed with immunoSEQ multiplex PCR; in TCRdb, only in-frame clones are kept and a portion is missing. Among approximately 410,000 clones listed, approximately 87% were seen once. Comment on this clone: Its antigen is as yet unknown.

V lost 6 bases and J 8 bases, leaving 10 bases between the germline ends. Germline V lookup: CDR1 MDHEN, CDR2 SYDVKM. This CDR3 is 11 amino acids long. The sequence was obtained from a person between 18 and 65 years old who received the Ad26.COV2.S COVID-19 vaccine or a placebo. The chain joins TRBV28 to TRBJ1-1, with D possibly matching TRBD1 (5 bases). Sequencing used peripheral blood, obtained in a trial of Ad26.COV2.S vaccine versus placebo. Here the CDR3 DNA reads TGTGCCAGCAGCCATGGGGGGGAAGCTTTCTTT. It yields the protein CASSHGGEAFF.